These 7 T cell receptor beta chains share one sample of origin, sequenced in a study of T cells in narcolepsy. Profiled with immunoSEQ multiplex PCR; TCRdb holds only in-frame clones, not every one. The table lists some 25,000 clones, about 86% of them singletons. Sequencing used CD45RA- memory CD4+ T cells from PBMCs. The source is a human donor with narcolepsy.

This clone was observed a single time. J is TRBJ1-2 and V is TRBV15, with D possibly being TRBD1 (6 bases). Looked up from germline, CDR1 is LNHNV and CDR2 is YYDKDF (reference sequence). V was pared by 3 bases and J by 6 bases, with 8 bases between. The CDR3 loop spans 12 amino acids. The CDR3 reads CATSRNRDGYTF. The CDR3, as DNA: TGTGCCACCAGCAGGAACAGGGATGGCTACACCTTC.

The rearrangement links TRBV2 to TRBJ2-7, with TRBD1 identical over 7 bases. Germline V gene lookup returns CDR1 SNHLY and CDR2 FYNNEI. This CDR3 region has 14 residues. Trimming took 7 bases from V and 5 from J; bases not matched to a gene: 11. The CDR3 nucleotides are TGTGCCAGCACTATCACAGGGGTAGGCCACGAGCAGTACTTC. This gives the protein CASTITGVGHEQYF.

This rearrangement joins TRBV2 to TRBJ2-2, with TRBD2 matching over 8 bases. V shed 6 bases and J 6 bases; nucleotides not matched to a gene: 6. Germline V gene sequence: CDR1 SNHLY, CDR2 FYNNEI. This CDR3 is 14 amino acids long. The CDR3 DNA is TGTGCCAGCAGGTCGCGGGGGGTGGCCGGGGAGCTGTTTTTT. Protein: CASRSRGVAGELFF.

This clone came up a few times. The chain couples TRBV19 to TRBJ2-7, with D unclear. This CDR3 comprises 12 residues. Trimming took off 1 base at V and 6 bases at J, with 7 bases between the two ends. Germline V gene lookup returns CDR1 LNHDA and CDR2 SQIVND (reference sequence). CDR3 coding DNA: TGTGCCAGTAGTATAGTGGCTGGCGAGCAGTACTTC. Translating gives CASSIVAGEQYF. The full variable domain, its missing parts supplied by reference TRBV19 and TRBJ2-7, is DGGITQSPKYLFRKEGQNVTLSCEQNLNHDAMYWYRQDPGQGLRLIYYSQIVNDFQKGDIAEGYSVSREKKESFPLTVTSAQKNPTAFYLCASSIVAGEQYFGPGTRLTVT.

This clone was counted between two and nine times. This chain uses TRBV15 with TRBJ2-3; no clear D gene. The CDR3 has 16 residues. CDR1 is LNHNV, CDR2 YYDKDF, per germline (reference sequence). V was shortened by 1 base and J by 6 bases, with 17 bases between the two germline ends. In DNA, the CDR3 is TGTGCCACCAGCAGAGTAGTGGCGAAACCCACCGATACGCAGTATTTT. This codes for CATSRVVAKPTDTQYF.

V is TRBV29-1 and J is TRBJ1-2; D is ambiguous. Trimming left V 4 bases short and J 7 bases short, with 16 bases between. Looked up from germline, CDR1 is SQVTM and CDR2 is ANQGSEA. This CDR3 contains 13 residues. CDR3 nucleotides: TGCAGCGTTGCCCCAGAAGGACTTTGTGGCTACACCTTC. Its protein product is CSVAPEGLCGYTF.

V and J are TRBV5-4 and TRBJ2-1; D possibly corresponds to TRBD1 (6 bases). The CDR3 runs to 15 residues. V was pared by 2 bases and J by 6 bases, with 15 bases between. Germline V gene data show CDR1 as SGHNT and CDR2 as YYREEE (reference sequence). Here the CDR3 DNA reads TGTGCCAGCAGCTTCAGGGGAATTGCGGGCAATGAGCAGTTCTTC. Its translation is CASSFRGIAGNEQFF.